This T cell receptor (beta chain) was retrieved from a study of CD8+ T cells in alopecia areata. Turning to the study itself: Oral tofacitinib (5 to 10 mg twice daily) was administered to treated patients.

Treatment reported: oral pan-JAK inhibitor, 5-10 mg twice daily. Turning to this clone: What it recognizes is unknown.

Overall study results and limits: Compared with normal scalp, lesional scalp had higher clonality and more expanded CD8+ clones. Under tofacitinib, numerous expanded lesional clonotypes remained detectable in scalp and blood.

RNA was extracted and reverse transcribed into cDNA as the sequencing template. Libraries were prepared by immunoSEQ multiplex PCR; TCRdb keeps only in-frame clonotypes and omits some of them. The sample has some 190,000 clones, approximately 67% seen once. Germline loops: CDR1 MNHEY, CDR2 SVGAGI. The CDR3 is 14 amino acids. V was cut by 3 bases and J by 4 bases, with 13 bases left in between. This chain connects TRBV6-5 to TRBJ2-7, with D tentatively TRBD1 (6 bases). The sample in question was CD4+ T cells sorted from blood, obtained around week 50, from a patient treated with tofacitinib. This sequence originates from a human donor with alopecia areata. This CDR3 is CASSYRLQGYEQYF. CDR3 bases: TGTGCCAGCAGTTATCGGCTACAGGGATACGAGCAGTACTTC.